The 5 T cell receptor beta chains below come from one sample, sequenced in a study of OX40 agonist ivuxolimab in advanced cancers. Using immunoSEQ multiplex PCR, the repertoire was profiled, and TCRdb retains in-frame clones only, with some absent. The table lists more than 30,000 clones, around four fifths of them singletons. The sequencing used CD4+ or CD8+ T cells sorted from blood, collected in a trial of the OX40 agonist ivuxolimab. All receptors come from an adult with an advanced solid tumor such as melanoma, head and neck, liver or kidney cancer.

For the CDR3, the DNA is TGTGCCAGCAGTCGTGACAGTGGAGCCTATGGCTACACCTTC. It codes for CASSRDSGAYGYTF. The rearrangement joins TRBV7-2 to TRBJ1-2, with D possibly being TRBD1 (5 bases). From germline, CDR1 is SGHTA and CDR2 FQGNSA. The CDR3 sequence is 14 residues long. V lost 6 bases and J 4 bases, leaving 15 bases between the germline ends.

The J gene is TRBJ2-5, the V gene TRBV7-9, with D maybe TRBD2 (5 bases). The CDR3 extends over 13 amino acids. Germline CDR1 SEHNR, CDR2 FQNEAQ (reference sequence). The V and J ends lost 4 bases and 4 bases respectively, with 10 bases between them. This CDR3 is CASSSGFLETQYF. The CDR3, as DNA: TGTGCCAGCAGCTCGGGATTCCTAGAGACCCAGTACTTC.

This sequence joins TRBV5-1 and TRBJ1-4; D is undetermined. V lost 8 bases, J lost 10 bases, and 6 bases lay in between. The germline CDR1 and CDR2 sequences are SGHRS and YFSETQ. This CDR3 spans 9 amino acids. Written as DNA, the CDR3 is TGCGCCAGTAGATCAAAACTGTTTTTT. Its protein product is CASRSKLFF.

The V and J genes are TRBV5-1 and TRBJ2-5; D might be TRBD1 or TRBD2, each matching 7 bases. The V end was cut by 4 bases, the J end by 1 base, with 23 bases between. CDR3 size: 18 residues. Germline V CDR1 and CDR2: SGHRS, YFSETQ. In nucleotides, the CDR3 is TGCGCCAGCAGCCCTATTGGACCAGGGGGGGAGCGCCAAGAGACCCAGTACTTC. Amino acid sequence: CASSPIGPGGERQETQYF. The complete variable domain, with remaining parts taken from reference TRBV5-1 and TRBJ2-5, reads KAGVTQTPRYLIKTRGQQVTLSCSPISGHRSVSWYQQTPGQGLQFLFEYFSETQRNKGNFPGRFSGRQFSNSRSEMNVSTLELGDSALYLCASSPIGPGGERQETQYFGPGTRLLVL.

The chain is built from TRBV6-5 and TRBJ1-1; 9 nucleotides line up with TRBD1. The trim removed 4 bases at V and 1 base at J, leaving 7 bases unmatched. The CDR3 sequence is 16 residues long. Germline V gene lookup returns CDR1 MNHEY and CDR2 SVGAGI. The CDR3 loop is CASSWKGQGRNTEAFF. CDR3 nucleotides: TGTGCCAGCAGTTGGAAGGGACAGGGACGGAACACTGAAGCTTTCTTT.